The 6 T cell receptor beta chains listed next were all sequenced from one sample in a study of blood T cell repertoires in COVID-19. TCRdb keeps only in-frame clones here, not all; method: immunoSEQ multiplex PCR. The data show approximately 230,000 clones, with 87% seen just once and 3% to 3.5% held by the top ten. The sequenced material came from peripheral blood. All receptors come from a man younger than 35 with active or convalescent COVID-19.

CDR3 in amino acids: CASSLTGQGGNQPQHF. CDR3 DNA sequence: TGTGCCAGCAGTTTAACCGGACAGGGCGGCAATCAGCCCCAGCATTTT. The rearrangement joins TRBV27 to TRBJ1-5, with 8 bases fitting TRBD1. Trimming at V came to 2 bases and at J to 2 bases, leaving 5 bases not matched to a gene. The CDR3 runs 16 residues. Germline V gene sequence: CDR1 MNHEY, CDR2 SMNVEV (reference sequence).

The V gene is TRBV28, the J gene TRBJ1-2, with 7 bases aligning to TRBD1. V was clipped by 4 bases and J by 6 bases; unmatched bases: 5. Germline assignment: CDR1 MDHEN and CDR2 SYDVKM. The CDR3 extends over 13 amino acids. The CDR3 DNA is TGTGCCAGCAGTTCCGGGACAGAGAATGGCTACACCTTC. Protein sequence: CASSSGTENGYTF.

DNA of the CDR3: TGCAGTGCTAGTTCAGGGAAAACCGGGGAGCTGTTTTTT. Protein product: CSASSGKTGELFF. The V call is TRBV20-1, the J call TRBJ2-2; TRBD1 is a possible D gene (5 bases). The V end was cut by 3 bases, the J end by 5 bases, with 10 bases between. This CDR3 has 13 amino acids. The germline V gene has CDR1 DFQATT and CDR2 SNEGSKA (reference sequence).

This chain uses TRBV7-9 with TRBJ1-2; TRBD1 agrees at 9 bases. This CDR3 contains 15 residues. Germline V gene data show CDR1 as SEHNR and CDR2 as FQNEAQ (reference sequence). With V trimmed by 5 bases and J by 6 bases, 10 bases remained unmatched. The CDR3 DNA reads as TGTGCCAGCAGCGTCGACCGGGACAGGGTGCATGGCTACACCTTC. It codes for CASSVDRDRVHGYTF.

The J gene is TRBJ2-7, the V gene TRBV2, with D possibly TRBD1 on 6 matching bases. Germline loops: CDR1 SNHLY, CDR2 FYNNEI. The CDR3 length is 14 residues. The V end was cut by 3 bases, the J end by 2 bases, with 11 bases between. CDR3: CASSDGTRTYEQYF. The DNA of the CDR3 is TGTGCCAGCAGTGACGGGACACGAACCTACGAGCAGTACTTC.

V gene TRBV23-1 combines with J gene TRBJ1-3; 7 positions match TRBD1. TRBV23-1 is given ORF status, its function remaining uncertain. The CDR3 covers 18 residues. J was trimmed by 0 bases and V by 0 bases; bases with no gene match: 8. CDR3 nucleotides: TGCGCCAGCAGTCAATCGTTGGGACAGCAGCACTCTGGAAACACCATATATTTT. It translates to CASSQSLGQQHSGNTIYF.